This T cell receptor beta chain derives from a study of follicular helper T cells after annual influenza vaccination. About the study: For some subjects, blood spans the 2013-2014, 2014-2015 and 2015-2016 annual vaccinations. Study-wide results and caveats: Recurrent ICOS+CD38+ cTfh clonotypes included tetramer and AIM influenza-specific ones. ICOS+CD38+ cTfh clonality tracked population frequency, and its change tracked circulating plasmablast change.

With 1 base removed from V and 4 bases from J, the gap between germline ends came to 14 bases. The CDR3 is 16 residues long. CDR1 is SGHRS, CDR2 YFSETQ, per germline. The time point here: 2014-2015 season, pre-vaccination. Between about 40 and 110 mL of blood was drawn per time point. The repertoire was sequenced with immunoSEQ multiplex PCR; TCRdb's copy has only in-frame clones and lacks some. The sample includes around 8,000 clones, around 82% of them seen just once. A note on this clone: What it binds is unknown.

The sequencing used CXCR5+ CD38- circulating T follicular helper cells from blood, collected on the day of influenza vaccination. Stated subset: circulating Tfh, non-naive CD4+CXCR5+PD-1+ (ICOS+CD38+ or ICOS-CD38-). The chain uses TRBV5-1 and TRBJ2-2; D may correspond to TRBD1 or TRBD2 (5 bases each). The sequence was obtained from an adult who received the influenza vaccine. The CDR3 sequence is CASSLNSGTVTGELFF. DNA for the CDR3: TGCGCCAGCAGCTTGAACTCCGGGACGGTCACCGGGGAGCTGTTTTTT.